This T cell receptor (beta chain) appears in the sequencing data of a study of T cell repertoires in cytomegalovirus infection. Study at large: Epitope selection comprised recently identified HLA-C-restricted CMV epitopes and well-studied HLA-B-restricted CMV epitopes. Through public TCR beta signatures, both CMV infection and matching HLA type were indicated.

The study, taken as a whole, reports: Cumulative frequency of public TCR beta families picked out carriers of CMV plus the relevant HLA. HLA-C-restricted CMV-specific TCR beta clonotypes were dominant in the ex vivo response.

Concerning this clonotype: No antigen is known for it.

Trimming left V 6 bases short and J 4 bases short, with 15 bases between. The CDR3 runs 14 residues. TCRdb redid the calling of the reads with MiXCR, one entry per CDR3 protein. The table has roughly 990,000 distinct CDR3 sequences, around 30% seen once; the top ten hold over 13%. Here the sequenced sample was cultured CD8+ T cells from PBMCs, taken from culture after CMV antigen stimulation. The V gene is TRBV12-3 or TRBV12-4, the J gene TRBJ1-1, with D possibly TRBD1 on 6 matching bases. The receptor was isolated from a human donor in good health (CMV status not recorded). Some clones in this sample may be carry-over from other donors' samples. The CDR3 spells CASSYTGLGTEAFF. Here the CDR3 DNA reads TGTGCCAGCAGCTACACAGGGTTGGGCACTGAAGCTTTCTTT.